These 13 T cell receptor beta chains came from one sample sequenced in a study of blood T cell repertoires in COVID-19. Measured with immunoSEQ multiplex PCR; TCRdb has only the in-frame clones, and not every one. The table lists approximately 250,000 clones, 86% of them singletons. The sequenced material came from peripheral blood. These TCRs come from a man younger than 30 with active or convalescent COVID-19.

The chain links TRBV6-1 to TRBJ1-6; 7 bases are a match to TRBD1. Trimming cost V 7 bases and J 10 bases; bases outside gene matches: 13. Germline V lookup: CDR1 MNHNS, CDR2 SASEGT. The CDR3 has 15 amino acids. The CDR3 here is CASTYDQGGRSPLHF. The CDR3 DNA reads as TGTGCCAGCACCTATGACCAGGGGGGACGGTCACCCCTCCACTTT.

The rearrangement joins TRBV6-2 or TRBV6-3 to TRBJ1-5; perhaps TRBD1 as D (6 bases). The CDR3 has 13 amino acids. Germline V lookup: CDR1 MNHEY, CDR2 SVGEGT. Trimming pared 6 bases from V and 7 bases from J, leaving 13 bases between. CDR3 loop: CASSRGGEQPQHF. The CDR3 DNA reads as TGTGCCAGCAGCAGGGGAGGAGAACAGCCCCAGCATTTT.

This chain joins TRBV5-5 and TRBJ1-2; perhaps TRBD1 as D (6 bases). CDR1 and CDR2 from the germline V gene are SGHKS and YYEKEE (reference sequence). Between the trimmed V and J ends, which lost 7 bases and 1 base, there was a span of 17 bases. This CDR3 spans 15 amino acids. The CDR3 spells CASREGEPGNYGYTF. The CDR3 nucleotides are TGTGCCAGCCGAGAGGGGGAACCGGGTAACTATGGCTACACCTTC.

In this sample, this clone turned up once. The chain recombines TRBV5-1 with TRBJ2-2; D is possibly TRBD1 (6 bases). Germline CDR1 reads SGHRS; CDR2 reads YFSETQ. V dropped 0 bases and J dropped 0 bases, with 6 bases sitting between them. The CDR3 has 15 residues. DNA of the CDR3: TGCGCCAGCAGCTTGGACAGGGCGAACACCGGGGAGCTGTTTTTT. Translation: CASSLDRANTGELFF.

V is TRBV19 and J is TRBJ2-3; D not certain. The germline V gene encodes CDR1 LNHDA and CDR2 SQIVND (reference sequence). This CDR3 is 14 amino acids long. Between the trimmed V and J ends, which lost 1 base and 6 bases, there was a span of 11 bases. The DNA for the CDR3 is TGTGCCAGTAGTATAGTTTTAGCAGTTGATACGCAGTATTTT. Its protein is CASSIVLAVDTQYF.

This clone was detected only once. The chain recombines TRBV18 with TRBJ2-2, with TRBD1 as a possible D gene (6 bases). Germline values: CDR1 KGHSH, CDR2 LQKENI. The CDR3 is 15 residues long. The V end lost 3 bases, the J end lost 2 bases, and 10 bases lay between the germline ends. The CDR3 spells CASSPGRGNTGELFF. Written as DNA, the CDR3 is TGTGCCAGCTCACCGGGCAGGGGAAACACCGGGGAGCTGTTTTTT.

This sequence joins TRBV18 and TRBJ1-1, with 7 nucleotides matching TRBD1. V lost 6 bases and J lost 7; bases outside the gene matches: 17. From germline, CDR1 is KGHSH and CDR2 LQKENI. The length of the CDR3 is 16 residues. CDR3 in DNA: TGTGCCAGCTCCGAACAAGGGGGCTCTGGTTCGGGTGAAGCTTTCTTT. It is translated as CASSEQGGSGSGEAFF. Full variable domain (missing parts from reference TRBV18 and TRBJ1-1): NAGVMQNPRHLVRRRGQEARLRCSPMKGHSHVYWYRQLPEEGLKFMVYLQKENIIDESGMPKERFSAEFPKEGPSILRIQQVVRGDSAAYFCASSEQGGSGSGEAFFGQGTRLTVV.

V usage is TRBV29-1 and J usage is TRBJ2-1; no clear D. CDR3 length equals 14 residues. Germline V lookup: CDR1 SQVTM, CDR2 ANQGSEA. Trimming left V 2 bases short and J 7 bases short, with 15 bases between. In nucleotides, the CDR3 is TGCAGCGTTGAATTGCAGGCCCCTATGAATGAGCAGTTCTTC. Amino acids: CSVELQAPMNEQFF.

The CDR3 sequence: CASSPPQGYNSPLHF. The CDR3 bases are TGTGCCAGCAGTCCGCCCCAGGGTTATAATTCACCCCTCCACTTT. V gene TRBV6-2 or TRBV6-3 combines with J gene TRBJ1-6, with D maybe TRBD1 (5 bases). Trimming shortened V by 5 bases and J by 4 bases, and 12 bases separated the two germline ends. CDR1 and CDR2 (germline): MNHEY, SVGEGT. CDR3 length equals 15 residues.

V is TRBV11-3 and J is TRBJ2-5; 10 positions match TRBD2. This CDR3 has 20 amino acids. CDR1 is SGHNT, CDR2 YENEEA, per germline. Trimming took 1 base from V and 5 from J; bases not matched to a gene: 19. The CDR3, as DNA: TGTGCCAGCAGCTTAGCCCCAGTTCTAGCGGGAGAGCGGTCATATGAGACCCAGTACTTC. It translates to CASSLAPVLAGERSYETQYF.

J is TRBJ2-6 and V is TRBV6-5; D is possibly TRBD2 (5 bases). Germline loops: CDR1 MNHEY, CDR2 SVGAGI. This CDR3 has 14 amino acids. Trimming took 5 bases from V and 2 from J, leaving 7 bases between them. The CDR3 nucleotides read TGTGCCAGCAGTCCCGGGGCTGGGGCCAACGTCCTGACTTTC. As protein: CASSPGAGANVLTF.

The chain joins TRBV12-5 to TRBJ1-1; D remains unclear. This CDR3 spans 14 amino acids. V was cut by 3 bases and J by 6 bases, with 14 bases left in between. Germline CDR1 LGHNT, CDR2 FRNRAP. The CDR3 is CASGLSVGVSEAFF. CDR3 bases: TGTGCTAGTGGTTTAAGTGTCGGGGTTTCTGAAGCTTTCTTT.

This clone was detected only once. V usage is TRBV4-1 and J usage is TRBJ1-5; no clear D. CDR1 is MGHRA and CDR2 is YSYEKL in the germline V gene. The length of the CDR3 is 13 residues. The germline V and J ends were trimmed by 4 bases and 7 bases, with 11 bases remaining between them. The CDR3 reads CASSPASVQPQHF. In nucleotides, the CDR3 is TGCGCCAGCAGCCCCGCCAGTGTACAGCCCCAGCATTTT.